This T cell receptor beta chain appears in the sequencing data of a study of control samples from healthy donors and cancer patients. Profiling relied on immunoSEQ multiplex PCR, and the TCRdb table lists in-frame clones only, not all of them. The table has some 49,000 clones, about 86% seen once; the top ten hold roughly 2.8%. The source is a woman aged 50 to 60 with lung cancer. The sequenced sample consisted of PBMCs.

The CDR3 nucleotides read TGTGCCAGCTCAACTAGCGGGGGGCAAGAGACCCAGTACTTC. Translated: CASSTSGGQETQYF. The rearrangement links TRBV18 to TRBJ2-5; 12 nucleotides agree with TRBD2. Trimming took 5 bases from V and 2 from J; bases not matched to a gene: 0. Germline CDR1 and CDR2: KGHSH and LQKENI. This CDR3 has 14 amino acids. The variable domain in full, with the rest retrieved from reference TRBV18 and TRBJ2-5, is NAGVMQNPRHLVRRRGQEARLRCSPMKGHSHVYWYRQLPEEGLKFMVYLQKENIIDESGMPKERFSAEFPKEGPSILRIQQVVRGDSAAYFCASSTSGGQETQYFGPGTRLLVL.